This T cell receptor (beta chain) was profiled in a study of radiation and T cells in renal cell carcinoma. About the research overall: Nephrectomy followed 15 Gy stereotactic body radiation by 4 weeks.

TCRdb's copy holds only in-frame clones and misses some; the assay was immunoSEQ multiplex PCR. The repertoire includes 87,000 or so clones, around nine tenths of them detected once, and over 6% sits in the top ten. V gave up 3 bases and J gave up 1 base; unmatched junction bases: 2. The CDR3 extends over 15 amino acids. Germline V gene lookup returns CDR1 SGDLS and CDR2 YYNGEE. Indicated time point: baseline pretreatment blood. Documented treatment: 15 Gy SBRT to primary tumor, nephrectomy 4 weeks later. After SBRT, blood was collected at 2 and 4 weeks, plus baseline. With respect to this clone: The antigen remains unidentified.

Study conclusions and caveats: In blood, top tumor clones expanded by 2 weeks, shrinking by 4.

This receptor was identified in a man in his fifties with renal cell carcinoma. The sample here was blood, taken from a patient whose treatment included radiotherapy and nephrectomy. The chain is built from TRBV9 and TRBJ1-4; 8 bases line up with TRBD1. The CDR3 DNA follows: TGTGCCAGCAGCGCCGGGACAGGAACTAATGAAAAACTGTTTTTT. It translates to CASSAGTGTNEKLFF.